The next 28 T cell receptor beta chains were all read from a single sample in a study of PD-L1 blockade in urothelial cancer. Libraries were prepared by immunoSEQ multiplex PCR; TCRdb keeps only in-frame clonotypes and omits some of them. The sample lists some 97,000 clones; roughly nine tenths were seen once. The sequences come from PBMCs, collected around atezolizumab (anti-PD-L1) treatment. The receptor set was obtained from a woman aged 80 or older with urothelial cancer.

The chain carries TRBV5-6 and TRBJ2-7; 7 bases line up with TRBD1. This CDR3 comprises 14 residues. V dropped 5 bases and J dropped 2; count of bases not matched to a gene: 7. CDR1 and CDR2 (germline): SGHDT, YYEEEE. The CDR3 spells CASRRTGQTYEQYF. DNA for the CDR3: TGTGCCAGCAGAAGAACGGGACAGACCTACGAGCAGTACTTC.

In its sample, this clone was seen a few times. CDR3 loop: CASSLYSRANTEAFF. In DNA form, the CDR3 reads TGCGCCAGCAGCTTATACAGCCGAGCGAACACTGAAGCTTTCTTT. This chain links TRBV5-1 with TRBJ1-1; D not certain. The CDR3 contains 15 residues. V lost 2 bases and J 1 base, leaving 12 bases between the germline ends. Germline CDR1 is SGHRS and CDR2 is YFSETQ.

The gene calls are TRBV2 and TRBJ2-3; a possible D gene is TRBD2 (6 bases). This CDR3 region has 15 residues. V was cut by 3 bases and J by 6 bases, with 16 bases left in between. Looked up from germline, CDR1 is SNHLY and CDR2 is FYNNEI. The chain's CDR3 is CASSDLGGGPDTQYF. As DNA, the CDR3 is TGTGCCAGCAGTGATTTGGGGGGAGGCCCTGATACGCAGTATTTT.

The gene calls are TRBV7-2 and TRBJ1-5; D is perhaps TRBD1 (5 bases). Germline CDR1 and CDR2: SGHTA and FQGNSA. With 5 bases removed from V and 5 bases from J, the gap between germline ends came to 16 bases. This CDR3 is built from 15 residues. DNA for the CDR3: TGTGCCAGCAGCCGATTTAATGGCAGGGATCAGCCCCAGCATTTT. Its translation: CASSRFNGRDQPQHF.

V is TRBV29-1 and J is TRBJ2-1, with TRBD1 matching 8 bases. The CDR3 is made up of 14 amino acids. Germline V gene lookup returns CDR1 SQVTM and CDR2 ANQGSEA. The trim removed 7 bases at V and 0 bases at J, leaving 5 bases unmatched. The DNA for the CDR3 is TGCAGCGCGGACAGGGTAAACTCCTACAATGAGCAGTTCTTC. Translation gives CSADRVNSYNEQFF.

The chain couples TRBV9 to TRBJ1-4, with D unresolved. Germline V gives CDR1 SGDLS, CDR2 YYNGEE. The CDR3 is 16 amino acids. V shed 0 bases and J shed 5 bases, with 14 bases lying between them. The CDR3, as DNA: TGTGCCAGCAGCGTAGATTTTAGCAGCACCAATGAAAAACTGTTTTTT. It yields the protein CASSVDFSSTNEKLFF.

CDR3 protein: CASSSASGGDPSYNEQFF. The DNA of the CDR3 is TGCGCCAGCAGCTCGGCTAGCGGGGGGGACCCCTCCTACAATGAGCAGTTCTTC. The chain couples TRBV5-1 to TRBJ2-1, with 12 nucleotides matching TRBD2. Per germline, CDR1 SGHRS and CDR2 YFSETQ. This CDR3 has 18 residues. Trimming removed 3 bases from V and 0 bases from J; junction bases left unmatched: 7.

This clone occurred a few times. The chain is built from TRBV7-8 and TRBJ2-2, with D uncertain. Trimming removed 1 base from V and 3 bases from J, with 3 bases in between. CDR1 is SGHVS, CDR2 FQNEAQ, per germline. The CDR3 covers 13 residues. The CDR3 nucleotides are TGTGCCAGCAGCTTAGTAGACACCGGGGAGCTGTTTTTT. Its translation: CASSLVDTGELFF.

The chain combines TRBV25-1 with TRBJ2-5; 8 nucleotides align to TRBD2. This CDR3 is 14 amino acids long. CDR1 is MGHDK and CDR2 is SYGVNS in the germline V gene. Trimming removed 5 bases from V and 0 bases from J; junction bases left unmatched: 2. This CDR3 is CASSLSGNQETQYF. In nucleotides, the CDR3 is TGTGCCAGCAGTCTTAGCGGGAACCAAGAGACCCAGTACTTC. Drawing the rest from reference TRBV25-1 and TRBJ2-5, the complete variable domain is EADIYQTPRYLVIGTGKKITLECSQTMGHDKMYWYQQDPGMELHLIHYSYGVNSTEKGDLSSESTVSRIRTEHFPLTLESARPSHTSQYLCASSLSGNQETQYFGPGTRLLVL.

This chain connects TRBV4-1 to TRBJ2-3; no clear D gene. In germline, CDR1 is MGHRA, CDR2 YSYEKL. Trimming removed 1 base from V and 2 bases from J, with 13 bases in between. CDR3 length: 16 residues. CDR3 in amino acids: CASSQGYDSITDTQYF. In DNA, the CDR3 is TGCGCCAGCAGCCAAGGTTACGACTCCATCACAGATACGCAGTATTTT.

CDR3 sequence reads: CASSYVEHTDTQYF. CDR3 DNA sequence: TGTGCCAGCAGTTACGTTGAACACACAGATACGCAGTATTTT. V and J are TRBV6-5 and TRBJ2-3; D is undetermined. Trimming cost V 2 bases and J 2 bases, with 8 bases left between them. Germline CDR1 MNHEY, CDR2 SVGAGI. The CDR3 is 14 residues long.

The rearrangement uses TRBV7-7 and TRBJ2-2; 10 bases are shared with TRBD1. Germline assignment: CDR1 SSHAT and CDR2 FNYEAQ (reference sequence). Trimming took 4 bases from V and 4 from J; bases not matched to a gene: 6. This CDR3 region has 16 residues. CDR3: CASSSGQGGPTGELFF. The CDR3 DNA follows: TGTGCCAGCAGCTCAGGACAGGGGGGGCCCACCGGGGAGCTGTTTTTT.

This clone came up once. The genes are TRBV28 and TRBJ2-1, with 7 bases fitting TRBD1. CDR3 size: 12 residues. The junction had 4 bases not matched to a gene; V was cut back by 1 base and J by 13 bases. The germline gives CDR1 MDHEN, CDR2 SYDVKM. The CDR3 is CASSLYRDSQFF. DNA of the CDR3: TGTGCCAGCAGTTTATATCGGGACAGCCAGTTCTTC.

V and J are TRBV5-8 and TRBJ2-5, with a tentative D call TRBD1 (5 bases). The CDR3 consists of 13 residues. Trimming took off 7 bases at V and 3 bases at J, with 13 bases between the two ends. Germline assignment: CDR1 SGHTS and CDR2 YDEGEE. The CDR3 bases are TGTGCCAGCCCCTCCGACAGCGAAGAGACCCAGTACTTC. It yields the protein CASPSDSEETQYF. The variable domain in full, with the rest retrieved from reference TRBV5-8 and TRBJ2-5, is EAGVTQSPTHLIKTRGQQATLRCSPISGHTSVYWYQQALGLGLQFLLWYDEGEERNRGNFPPRFSGRQFPNYSSELNVNALELEDSALYLCASPSDSEETQYFGPGTRLLVL.

CDR3 sequence reads: CASSKREFAELFF. CDR3 bases: TGTGCTAGCAGCAAGCGGGAGTTTGCGGAGCTGTTTTTT. This chain uses TRBV10-3 with TRBJ2-2, with TRBD2 matching 8 bases. The germline V gene encodes CDR1 ENHRY and CDR2 SYGVKD. CDR3 length: 13 amino acids.

The rearrangement links TRBV4-2 to TRBJ2-1, with 10 bases aligning to TRBD1. Trimming took 0 bases from V and 5 from J; bases not matched to a gene: 10. The CDR3 spans 18 residues. Germline V CDR1 and CDR2: LGHNA, YNFKEQ. CDR3 nucleotides: TGTGCCAGCAGCCAAGATCCGGGACAGGGGTTGCGGCACAATGAGCAGTTCTTC. Its translation: CASSQDPGQGLRHNEQFF.

The V gene is TRBV27, the J gene TRBJ2-7; a possible D gene is TRBD1 (6 bases). Germline V gene sequence: CDR1 MNHEY, CDR2 SMNVEV (reference sequence). Trimming shortened V by 6 bases and J by 5 bases, and 8 bases separated the two germline ends. The CDR3 consists of 11 residues. The CDR3 loop is CASRGTHEQYF. The CDR3 DNA reads TGTGCCAGCAGGGGGACACACGAGCAGTACTTC.

The genes are TRBV6-1 and TRBJ1-3; D may be TRBD1 (6 bases). V lost 3 bases, J lost 2 bases, and 11 bases lay in between. The germline CDR1 and CDR2 sequences are MNHNS and SASEGT. The CDR3 has 15 amino acids. CDR3 bases: TGTGCCAGCAGTGAGGGGGGGGCGGCTGGAAACACCATATATTTT. This encodes CASSEGGAAGNTIYF.

In this sample, this clone turned up once. The J gene is TRBJ1-5, the V gene TRBV18; no clear D. The CDR3 is 15 residues long. The V end lost 1 base, the J end lost 2 bases, and 9 bases lay between the germline ends. Germline CDR1 reads KGHSH; CDR2 reads LQKENI. As DNA, the CDR3 is TGTGCCAGCTCACCACGCACGGGTGGCAATCAGCCCCAGCATTTT. This encodes CASSPRTGGNQPQHF.

J is TRBJ2-7 and V is TRBV27; 12 nucleotides align to TRBD2. This CDR3 is built from 16 residues. V shed 4 bases and J 5 bases; nucleotides not matched to a gene: 9. Germline CDR1 is MNHEY and CDR2 is SMNVEV (reference sequence). The CDR3 DNA reads TGTGCCAGCAGTTCGCCTAGCGGGAGGGCCATGGACGAGCAGTACTTC. Amino acids: CASSSPSGRAMDEQYF.

This clone turned up a few times. The chain uses TRBV18 and TRBJ1-5; the match to TRBD1 covers 11 bases. The ends lost 1 base at V and 8 bases at J; junction bases unmatched: 4. The CDR3 is made up of 15 amino acids. Per germline, CDR1 KGHSH and CDR2 LQKENI. For the CDR3, the DNA is TGTGCCAGCTCACCACTGTGGGGACAGGGGGAGCCCCAGCATTTT. It is translated as CASSPLWGQGEPQHF. The variable domain in full, completed from reference TRBV18 and TRBJ1-5, reads NAGVMQNPRHLVRRRGQEARLRCSPMKGHSHVYWYRQLPEEGLKFMVYLQKENIIDESGMPKERFSAEFPKEGPSILRIQQVVRGDSAAYFCASSPLWGQGEPQHFGDGTRLSIL.

The chain uses TRBV9 and TRBJ2-3; tentative D call: TRBD2 (6 bases). Germline CDR1 reads SGDLS; CDR2 reads YYNGEE. The CDR3 runs 14 residues. V lost 3 bases to trimming and J lost 3 bases, with 11 bases between them. This CDR3 is CASSGSSGTDTQYF. The CDR3 coding sequence is TGTGCCAGCAGCGGGAGTAGCGGAACAGATACGCAGTATTTT. The variable domain in full, with the rest retrieved from reference TRBV9 and TRBJ2-3, is DSGVTQTPKHLITATGQRVTLRCSPRSGDLSVYWYQQSLDQGLQFLIQYYNGEERAKGNILERFSAQQFPDLHSELNLSSLELGDSALYFCASSGSSGTDTQYFGPGTRLTVL.

This clone was counted a few times. V is TRBV15 and J is TRBJ1-4; 11 bases map to TRBD1. The CDR3 loop spans 15 amino acids. Germline V gene data show CDR1 as LNHNV and CDR2 as YYDKDF (reference sequence). After removal of 5 bases from V and 11 bases from J, the junction contained 10 bases not matched to a gene. DNA of the CDR3: TGTGCCACCAGCCGCCGTCGGACAGGGGGCGCGAAACTGTTTTTT. Its protein product is CATSRRRTGGAKLFF. Full variable domain (outside the CDR3, taken from reference TRBV15 and TRBJ1-4): DAMVIQNPRYQVTQFGKPVTLSCSQTLNHNVMYWYQQKSSQAPKLLFHYYDKDFNNEADTPDNFQSRRPNTSFCFLDIRSPGLGDTAMYLCATSRRRTGGAKLFFGSGTQLSVL.

V is TRBV7-9 and J is TRBJ2-1, with D perhaps TRBD1 (6 bases). Between the trimmed V and J ends, which lost 4 bases and 5 bases, there was a span of 18 bases. CDR1 and CDR2 from the germline V gene are SEHNR and FQNEAQ (reference sequence). This CDR3 has 16 residues. The CDR3 DNA reads TGTGCCAGCAGCTCGGAGCGGTGGGACATAGACAATGAGCAGTTCTTC. This encodes CASSSERWDIDNEQFF.

The chain couples TRBV4-2 to TRBJ2-6, with 8 nucleotides matching TRBD2. The CDR3 extends over 19 amino acids. Germline CDR1 is LGHNA and CDR2 is YNFKEQ. J lost 0 bases, V lost 6 bases, and 13 bases had no gene match. DNA of the CDR3: TGTGCCAGCAGGGAAAGGCAACTAGCGGCAAACTCTGGGGCCAACGTCCTGACTTTC. It codes for CASRERQLAANSGANVLTF.

The chain has TRBV2 and TRBJ2-3; TRBD2 matches 11 bases. Looked up from germline, CDR1 is SNHLY and CDR2 is FYNNEI. The V gene end was trimmed by 5 bases and the J gene end by 3 bases; junction bases not matched to a gene: 16. This CDR3 region has 19 residues. CDR3 protein: CASSPRGAGVAGGTDTQYF. The CDR3 DNA reads as TGTGCCAGCAGTCCCCGGGGGGCTGGGGTAGCGGGAGGGACAGATACGCAGTATTTT.

This rearrangement joins TRBV11-1 to TRBJ2-2, with D maybe TRBD2 (6 bases). This CDR3 spans 15 amino acids. The V gene lost 5 bases and the J gene lost 3 bases, with 13 bases spanning the gap. Germline V gene data show CDR1 as SGHAT and CDR2 as FQDESV (reference sequence). CDR3 DNA sequence: TGTGCCAGCAGCCCCTCAGGAGGGTACACCGGGGAGCTGTTTTTT. As protein: CASSPSGGYTGELFF.

V usage is TRBV9 and J usage is TRBJ2-5; D is undetermined. This CDR3 spans 12 amino acids. CDR1 and CDR2 from the germline V gene are SGDLS and YYNGEE. The ends were cut back, 6 bases at V and 5 bases at J, with 11 bases in the middle. In DNA, the CDR3 is TGTGCCAGCATCTCCCCTAGGGAGACCCAGTACTTC. It is translated as CASISPRETQYF.